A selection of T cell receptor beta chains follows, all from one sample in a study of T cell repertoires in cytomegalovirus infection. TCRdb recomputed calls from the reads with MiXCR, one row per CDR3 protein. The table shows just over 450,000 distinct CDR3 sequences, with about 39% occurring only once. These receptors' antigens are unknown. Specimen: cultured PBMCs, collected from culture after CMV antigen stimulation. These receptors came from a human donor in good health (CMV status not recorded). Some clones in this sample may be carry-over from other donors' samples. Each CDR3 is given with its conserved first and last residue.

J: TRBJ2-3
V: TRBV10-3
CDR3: CAISEDGGDTDTQYF

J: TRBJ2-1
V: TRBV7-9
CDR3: CASSLTSGRGGNEQFF

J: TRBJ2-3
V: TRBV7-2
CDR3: CASSLVNLGGSTDTQYF

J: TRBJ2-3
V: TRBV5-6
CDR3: CASSLPPPGRTDTQYF

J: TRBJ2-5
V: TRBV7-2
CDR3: CASSFLSQVDGETQYF

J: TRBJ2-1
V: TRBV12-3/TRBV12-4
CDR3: CASSFLVLATYNEQFF

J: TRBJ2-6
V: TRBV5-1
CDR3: CASTPRSSSGANVLTF

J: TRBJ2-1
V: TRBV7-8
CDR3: CASSPRERASGNEQFF

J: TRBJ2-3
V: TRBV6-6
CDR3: CASSSPGVDTQYF

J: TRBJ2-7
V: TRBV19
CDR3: CASSEIGEGTDYEQYF